The T cell receptor (beta chain) described here comes from a study of T-cell reconstitution after alpha-beta-depleted transplantation in children. The TCRbeta library was prepared with unique molecular identifiers. TCRdb reanalysed the PCR reads using MiXCR and keeps one entry per CDR3 protein. The sample consists of some 550,000 distinct CDR3 sequences, about 17% of them appearing once. The length of the CDR3 is 13 residues. CDR1 and CDR2 (germline): KGHSH, LQKENI. Between the trimmed V and J ends, which lost 2 bases and 6 bases, there was a span of 7 bases. The starting material was PBMCs from the stem cell graft donor, obtained from the stem cell graft. This chain uses TRBV18 with TRBJ1-4; D is ambiguous. This clonotype was obtained from a human donor who donated a stem cell graft to a child with acute lymphoblastic leukemia. CDR3 in DNA: TGTGCCAGCTCACCAGGGGTCGATGAAAAACTGTTTTTT. It yields the protein CASSPGVDEKLFF. The entire variable domain, with the rest obtained from reference TRBV18 and TRBJ1-4, is as follows: NAGVMQNPRHLVRRRGQEARLRCSPMKGHSHVYWYRQLPEEGLKFMVYLQKENIIDESGMPKERFSAEFPKEGPSILRIQQVVRGDSAAYFCASSPGVDEKLFFGSGTQLSVL.